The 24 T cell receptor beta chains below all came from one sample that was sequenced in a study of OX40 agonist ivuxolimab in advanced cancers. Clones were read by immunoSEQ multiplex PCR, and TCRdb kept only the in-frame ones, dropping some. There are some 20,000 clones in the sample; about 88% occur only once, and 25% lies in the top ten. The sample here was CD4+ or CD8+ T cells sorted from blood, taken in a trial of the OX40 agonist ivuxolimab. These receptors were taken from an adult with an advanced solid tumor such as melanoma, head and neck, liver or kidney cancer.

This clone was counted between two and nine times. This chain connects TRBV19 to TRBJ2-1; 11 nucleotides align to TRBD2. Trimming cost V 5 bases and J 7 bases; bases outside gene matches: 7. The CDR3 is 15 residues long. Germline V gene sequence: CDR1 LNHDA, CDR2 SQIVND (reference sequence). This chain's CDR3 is CASSSLAGGENEQFF. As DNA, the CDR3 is TGTGCCAGTAGTTCTTTAGCGGGAGGGGAGAATGAGCAGTTCTTC.

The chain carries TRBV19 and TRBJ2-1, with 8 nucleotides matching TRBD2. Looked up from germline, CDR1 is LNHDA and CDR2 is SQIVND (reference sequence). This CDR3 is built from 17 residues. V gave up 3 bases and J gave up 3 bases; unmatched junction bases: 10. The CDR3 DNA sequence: TGTGCCAGTAGTATCGGAATAGCGGGAAAGGACTACAATGAGCAGTTCTTC. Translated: CASSIGIAGKDYNEQFF.

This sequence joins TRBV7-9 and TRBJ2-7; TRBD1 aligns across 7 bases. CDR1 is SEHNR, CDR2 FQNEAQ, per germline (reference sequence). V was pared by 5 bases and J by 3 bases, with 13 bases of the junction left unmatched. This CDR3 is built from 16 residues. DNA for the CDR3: TGTGCCAGCAGCGATCCCCCGGGACAGTGGTTCTACGAGCAGTACTTC. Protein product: CASSDPPGQWFYEQYF.

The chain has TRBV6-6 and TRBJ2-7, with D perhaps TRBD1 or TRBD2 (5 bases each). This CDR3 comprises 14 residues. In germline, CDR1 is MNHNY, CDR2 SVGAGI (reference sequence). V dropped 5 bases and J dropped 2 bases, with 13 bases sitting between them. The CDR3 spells CASSDPGRTYEQYF. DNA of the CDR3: TGTGCCAGCAGTGATCCGGGACGTACCTACGAGCAGTACTTC.

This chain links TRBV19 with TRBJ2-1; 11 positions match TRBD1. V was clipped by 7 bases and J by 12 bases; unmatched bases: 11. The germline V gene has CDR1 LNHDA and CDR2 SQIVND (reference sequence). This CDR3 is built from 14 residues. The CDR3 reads CASTSGTGGIGQFF. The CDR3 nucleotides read TGTGCCAGTACCTCCGGGACAGGGGGTATTGGGCAGTTCTTC. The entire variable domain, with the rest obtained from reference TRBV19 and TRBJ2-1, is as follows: DGGITQSPKYLFRKEGQNVTLSCEQNLNHDAMYWYRQDPGQGLRLIYYSQIVNDFQKGDIAEGYSVSREKKESFPLTVTSAQKNPTAFYLCASTSGTGGIGQFFGPGTRLTVL.

As DNA, the CDR3 is TGTGCCAGCAGCTTAGCCGGACTAGCGAATGAGCAGTTCTTC. It yields the protein CASSLAGLANEQFF. The gene calls are TRBV11-3 and TRBJ2-1; 9 nucleotides agree with TRBD2. This CDR3 has 14 amino acids. Trimming at V came to 1 base and at J to 7 bases, leaving 2 bases not matched to a gene. Germline V lookup: CDR1 SGHNT, CDR2 YENEEA.

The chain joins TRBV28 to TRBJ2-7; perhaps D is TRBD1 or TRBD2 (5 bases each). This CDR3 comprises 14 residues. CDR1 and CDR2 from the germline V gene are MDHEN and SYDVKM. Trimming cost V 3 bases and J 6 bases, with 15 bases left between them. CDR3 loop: CASSFGQGPREQYF. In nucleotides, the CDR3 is TGTGCCAGCAGTTTTGGCCAGGGACCCCGCGAGCAGTACTTC.

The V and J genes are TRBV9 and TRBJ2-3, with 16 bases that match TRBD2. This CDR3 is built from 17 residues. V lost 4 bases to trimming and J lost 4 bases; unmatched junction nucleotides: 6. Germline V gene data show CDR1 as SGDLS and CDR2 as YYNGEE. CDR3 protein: CASSFTGTSGRADTQYF. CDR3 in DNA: TGTGCCAGCAGCTTTACCGGGACTAGCGGGAGGGCAGATACGCAGTATTTT.

The CDR3 sequence: CASRPQGGTGELFF. As DNA, the CDR3 is TGTGCCAGCAGACCCCAGGGTGGCACCGGGGAGCTGTTTTTT. The chain uses TRBV13 and TRBJ2-2; D perhaps matches TRBD1 (5 bases). The V gene's germline CDR1 is PRHDT and CDR2 FYEKMQ (reference sequence). The CDR3 is 14 residues long. V lost 6 bases and J lost 4, with 12 bases in between.

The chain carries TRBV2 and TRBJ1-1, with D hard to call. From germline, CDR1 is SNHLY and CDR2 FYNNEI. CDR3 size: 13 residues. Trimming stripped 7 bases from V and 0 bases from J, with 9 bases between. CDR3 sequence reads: CASTGGLNTEAFF. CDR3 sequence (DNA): TGTGCCAGCACTGGCGGGTTGAACACTGAAGCTTTCTTT. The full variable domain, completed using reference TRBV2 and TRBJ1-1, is EPEVTQTPSHQVTQMGQEVILRCVPISNHLYFYWYRQILGQKVEFLVSFYNNEISEKSEIFDDQFSVERPDGSNFTLKIRSTKLEDSAMYFCASTGGLNTEAFFGQGTRLTVV.

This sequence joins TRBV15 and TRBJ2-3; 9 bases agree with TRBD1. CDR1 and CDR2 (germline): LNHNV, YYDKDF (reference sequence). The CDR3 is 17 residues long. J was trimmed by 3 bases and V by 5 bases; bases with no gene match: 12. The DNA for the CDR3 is TGTGCCACCAGCTACGCTCGGGCAGGACAGGGGACAGATACGCAGTATTTT. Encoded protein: CATSYARAGQGTDTQYF. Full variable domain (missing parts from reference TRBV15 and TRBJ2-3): DAMVIQNPRYQVTQFGKPVTLSCSQTLNHNVMYWYQQKSSQAPKLLFHYYDKDFNNEADTPDNFQSRRPNTSFCFLDIRSPGLGDTAMYLCATSYARAGQGTDTQYFGPGTRLTVL.

This chain's CDR3 is CASSQVGGANYGYTF. The CDR3 DNA follows: TGTGCCAGCAGCCAAGTGGGAGGGGCTAACTATGGCTACACCTTC. The V and J genes are TRBV4-2 and TRBJ1-2; the D gene is possibly TRBD1 (5 bases). The CDR3 runs 15 residues. V lost 1 base and J 0 bases, leaving 9 bases between the germline ends. The germline V gene has CDR1 LGHNA and CDR2 YNFKEQ.

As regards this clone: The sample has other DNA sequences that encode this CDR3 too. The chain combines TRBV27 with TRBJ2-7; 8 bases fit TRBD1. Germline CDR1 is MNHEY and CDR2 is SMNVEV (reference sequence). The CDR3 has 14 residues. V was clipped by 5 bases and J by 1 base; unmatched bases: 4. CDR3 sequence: CASSRGTGSYEQYF. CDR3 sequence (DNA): TGTGCCAGCAGTAGAGGGACAGGATCCTACGAGCAGTACTTC.

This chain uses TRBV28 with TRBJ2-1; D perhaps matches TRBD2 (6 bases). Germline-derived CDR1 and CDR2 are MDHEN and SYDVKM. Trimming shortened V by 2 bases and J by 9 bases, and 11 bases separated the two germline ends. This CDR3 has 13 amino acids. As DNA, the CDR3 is TGTGCCAGCAGTTTAAACAGGAGGGGTGAGCAGTTCTTC. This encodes CASSLNRRGEQFF.

Here the CDR3 DNA reads TGTGCCAGCAGTTCGTTGGGGGGCACGGATGAAAAACTGTTTTTT. This encodes CASSSLGGTDEKLFF. This chain connects TRBV6-5 to TRBJ1-4, with TRBD1 as a possible D gene (6 bases). V was pared by 4 bases and J by 6 bases, with 15 bases between. The CDR3 is made up of 15 amino acids. Germline V gives CDR1 MNHEY, CDR2 SVGAGI.

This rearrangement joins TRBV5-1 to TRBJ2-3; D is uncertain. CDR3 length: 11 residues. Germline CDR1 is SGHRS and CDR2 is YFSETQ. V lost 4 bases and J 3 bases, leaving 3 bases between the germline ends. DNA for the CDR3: TGCGCCAGCAGCATTACAGATACGCAGTATTTT. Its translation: CASSITDTQYF.

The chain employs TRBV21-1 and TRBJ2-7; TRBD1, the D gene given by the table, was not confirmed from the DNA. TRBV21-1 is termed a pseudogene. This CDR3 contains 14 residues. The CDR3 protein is CASSYSGQPYEQYF. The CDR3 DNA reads TGTGCCAGCAGTTACTCCGGACAGCCCTACGAGCAGTACTTC.

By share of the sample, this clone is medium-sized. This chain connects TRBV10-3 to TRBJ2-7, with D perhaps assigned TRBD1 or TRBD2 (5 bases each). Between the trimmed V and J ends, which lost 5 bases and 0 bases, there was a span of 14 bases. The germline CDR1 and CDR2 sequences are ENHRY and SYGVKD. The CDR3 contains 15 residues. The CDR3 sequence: CAISFRDGFSYEQYF. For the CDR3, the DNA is TGTGCCATCAGTTTCCGGGACGGCTTCTCCTACGAGCAGTACTTC.

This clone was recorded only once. CDR3 region: CASSSAGQPYSGAFF. In nucleotides, the CDR3 is TGTGCCAGCAGCAGCGCCGGACAGCCCTACTCGGGGGCTTTCTTT. V is TRBV7-9 and J is TRBJ1-1, with D possibly matching TRBD1 (6 bases). This CDR3 region has 15 residues. Germline V gene data show CDR1 as SEHNR and CDR2 as FQNEAQ (reference sequence). V shed 5 bases and J shed 11 bases, with 24 bases lying between them.

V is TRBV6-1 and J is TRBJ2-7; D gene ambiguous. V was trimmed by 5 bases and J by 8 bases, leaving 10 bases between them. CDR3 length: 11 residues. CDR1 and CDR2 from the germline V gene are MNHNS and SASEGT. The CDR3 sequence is CASSSGRKQYF. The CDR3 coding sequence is TGTGCCAGCAGTTCCGGTAGGAAGCAGTACTTC.

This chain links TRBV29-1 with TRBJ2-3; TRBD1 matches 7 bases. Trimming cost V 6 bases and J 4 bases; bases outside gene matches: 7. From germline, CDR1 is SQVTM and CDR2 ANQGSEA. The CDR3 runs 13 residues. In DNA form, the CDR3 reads TGCAGCGTCCAGACAGGGCGCCCAGATACGCAGTATTTT. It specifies CSVQTGRPDTQYF.

The CDR3 coding sequence is TGTGCCAGCAGCTGGGGGGCTTACAATGAGCAGTTCTTC. Translated, it gives CASSWGAYNEQFF. The chain couples TRBV7-9 to TRBJ2-1; D could derive from TRBD1 or TRBD2 (6 bases each). Looked up from germline, CDR1 is SEHNR and CDR2 is FQNEAQ (reference sequence). The CDR3 loop spans 13 amino acids. The V and J ends lost 4 bases and 4 bases respectively, with 8 bases between them.

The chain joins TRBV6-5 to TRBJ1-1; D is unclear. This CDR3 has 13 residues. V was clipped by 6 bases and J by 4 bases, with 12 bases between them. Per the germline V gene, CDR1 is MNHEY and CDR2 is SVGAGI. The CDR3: CASSPSGFTEAFF. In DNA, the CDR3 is TGTGCCAGCAGCCCCTCAGGATTCACTGAAGCTTTCTTT.

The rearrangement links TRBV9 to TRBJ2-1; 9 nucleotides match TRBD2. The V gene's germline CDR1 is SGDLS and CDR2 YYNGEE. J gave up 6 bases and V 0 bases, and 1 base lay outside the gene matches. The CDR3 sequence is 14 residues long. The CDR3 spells CASSVASGVNEQFF. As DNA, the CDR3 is TGTGCCAGCAGCGTAGCTAGCGGGGTCAATGAGCAGTTCTTC.